Below, 7 T cell receptor beta chains from the same sample are listed, as sequenced in a study of identical twins. From the 5' RACE reads, TCRdb called clonotypes with MiXCR, one entry per CDR3 protein. The sample lists 300,000 to 350,000 distinct CDR3 sequences; roughly 12% were seen once. The sample was also reused in another study, on yellow fever vaccine responses in identical twins.

Sequencing was carried out using CD8+ T cells sorted from blood. These receptors were taken from a young woman in good health.

This clonotype was counted between two and nine times. The chain recombines TRBV6-1 with TRBJ1-2, with a weak D call TRBD1 (5 bases). V lost 2 bases to trimming and J lost 4 bases, with 14 bases between them. Germline V gene lookup returns CDR1 MNHNS and CDR2 SASEGT. The CDR3 runs 15 residues. Written as DNA, the CDR3 is TGTGCCAGCAGTGAAACGAGACAGTTCTTCTATGGCTACACCTTC. The encoded protein is CASSETRQFFYGYTF.

The chain has TRBV28 and TRBJ2-1; D is possibly TRBD1 (6 bases). CDR1 MDHEN and CDR2 SYDVKM come from the germline V gene. The CDR3 consists of 16 residues. V was trimmed by 6 bases and J by 2 bases, leaving 17 bases between them. The CDR3, as DNA: TGTGCCAGCAGCCTGGGGATACAGGGAACCTACAATGAGCAGTTCTTC. Translation gives CASSLGIQGTYNEQFF.

The CDR3 coding sequence is TGTGCCACCAGCAGAGATCATGGGCCCCAGGAGACCCAGTACTTC. Its protein product is CATSRDHGPQETQYF. The chain joins TRBV15 to TRBJ2-5; D call uncertain. Germline-derived CDR1 and CDR2 are LNHNV and YYDKDF (reference sequence). Trimming stripped 0 bases from V and 5 bases from J, with 13 bases between. CDR3 length: 15 residues. Drawing the rest from reference TRBV15 and TRBJ2-5, the complete variable domain is DAMVIQNPRYQVTQFGKPVTLSCSQTLNHNVMYWYQQKSSQAPKLLFHYYDKDFNNEADTPDNFQSRRPNTSFCFLDIRSPGLGDTAMYLCATSRDHGPQETQYFGPGTRLLVL.

The chain uses TRBV2 and TRBJ2-5, with 10 bases lining up with TRBD2. The CDR3 extends over 14 amino acids. CDR1 and CDR2 (germline): SNHLY, FYNNEI. With 7 bases clipped from V and 5 bases from J, the junction kept 7 bases outside the gene matches. The CDR3 bases are TGTGCCAGCACAGCGGGAGGGCCAGGGGAGACCCAGTACTTC. Encoded protein: CASTAGGPGETQYF.

J is TRBJ1-1 and V is TRBV20-1; a possible D gene is TRBD1 (6 bases). The V end was cut by 0 bases, the J end by 3 bases, with 11 bases between. CDR1 is DFQATT, CDR2 SNEGSKA, per germline (reference sequence). The CDR3 contains 14 residues. CDR3 region: CSARDDRRDTEAFF. DNA for the CDR3: TGCAGTGCTAGAGACGACAGGCGGGACACTGAAGCTTTCTTT.

This clonotype was seen only a few times. The chain employs TRBV7-9 and TRBJ2-3; D may be TRBD1 (6 bases). The CDR3 totals 15 residues. Trimming left V 5 bases short and J 3 bases short, with 15 bases between. The V gene's germline CDR1 is SEHNR and CDR2 FQNEAQ (reference sequence). CDR3 residues: CASSGTNQRTDTQYF. As DNA, the CDR3 is TGTGCCAGCAGCGGGACAAACCAAAGGACAGATACGCAGTATTTT.

This clonotype was picked up many times. The chain carries TRBV7-6 and TRBJ2-1, with 10 bases fitting TRBD2. CDR3 size: 17 residues. J gave up 0 bases and V 1 base, and 3 bases lay outside the gene matches. Looked up from germline, CDR1 is SGHVS and CDR2 is FNYEAQ. The CDR3 is CASSLVIAGGSYNEQFF. The CDR3, as DNA: TGTGCCAGCAGCTTAGTTATAGCGGGGGGCTCCTACAATGAGCAGTTCTTC. The complete variable domain, with remaining parts taken from reference TRBV7-6 and TRBJ2-1, reads GAGVSQSPRYKVTKRGQDVALRCDPISGHVSLYWYRQALGQGPEFLTYFNYEAQQDKSGLPNDRFSAERPEGSISTLTIQRTEQRDSAMYRCASSLVIAGGSYNEQFFGPGTRLTVL.